This T cell receptor (beta chain) was documented in a study of blood T cell repertoires in COVID-19. The participants were between roughly 18 and 100 years old and came from some 23 US areas. Either two negative PCRs, clearance, or symptom resolution qualified Cohort 3 donors as recovered. V gave up 4 bases and J gave up 4 bases; unmatched junction bases: 5. This CDR3 is 15 amino acids long. Per germline, CDR1 SGHRS and CDR2 YFSETQ. Per the original data handling: Researchers report that nucleated cell counts were estimated from reference gene primer amplification. Assay used: immunoSEQ multiplex PCR; TCRdb lists only in-frame clones, some missing. The V and J calls and clone size come from that table; D and trimming were worked out from the DNA. The data show a few hundred thousand clones, 89% seen once.

V usage is TRBV5-1 and J usage is TRBJ1-5, with 10 positions matching TRBD1. Sequenced material: PBMCs or T cells enriched from blood (not recorded which). This receptor was taken from a woman in her sixties who had recovered from COVID-19. CDR3 loop: CASSPGQGGNQPQHF. The CDR3 bases are TGCGCCAGCAGCCCAGGACAGGGGGGGAATCAGCCCCAGCATTTT.